The 5 T cell receptor beta chains below come from one sample, sequenced in a study of T cells in Graves' hyperthyroidism and ophthalmopathy (dated by TCRdb to about 2019). Receptor libraries were prepared by multiplex PCR. Sequenced using an Illumina HiSeq 2000. Amplification of TCR beta CDR3 regions was carried out from RNA transcripts. The first round of RT-PCR for the TCR CDR3 was performed with the HTBI primer set and the Qiagen OneStep RT-PCR kit. The public sequencing data were trimmed at Q25 with fastp and processed into clonotypes with MiXCR by TCRdb, which kept only in-frame beta chains. Each entry is one CDR3 protein sequence, shown with its most common DNA and genes. The sample table contains over 450,000 distinct CDR3 sequences; only one count was recorded for approximately 14% of them. The top ten hold under 20% of the sample. The sequencing input was blood. The receptors were sampled from a woman in her late teens or twenties with Graves' hyperthyroidism.

This clonotype was recorded many times. The V and J genes are TRBV6-2 or TRBV6-3 and TRBJ2-7; 9 bases fit TRBD2. The CDR3 is 16 residues long. Germline CDR1 and CDR2: MNHEY and SVGEGT. Trimming cost V 0 bases and J 2 bases; bases outside gene matches: 5. The chain's CDR3 is CASSYSGERGAYEQYV. CDR3 nucleotides: TGTGCCAGCAGTTACTCTGGCGAGCGGGGGGCCTACGAGCAGTACGTC.

This chain links TRBV29-1 with TRBJ2-2; TRBD2 agrees at 11 bases. V lost 5 bases to trimming and J lost 0 bases; unmatched junction nucleotides: 5. The CDR3 contains 16 residues. Germline assignment: CDR1 SQVTM and CDR2 ANQGSEA. The CDR3 reads CSVRLAGGANTGELFF. The CDR3 bases are TGCAGCGTTCGGCTAGCGGGAGGCGCGAACACCGGGGAGCTGTTTTTT.

This clonotype was counted at least ten times. DNA of the CDR3: TGCAGCGTTGAGGGGTTTGGGTATGGCTACACCTTC. It specifies CSVEGFGYGYTF. This sequence joins TRBV29-1 and TRBJ1-2; no clear D. V gave up 3 bases and J gave up 5 bases, with 10 bases separating them. The CDR3 spans 12 residues. Germline V CDR1 and CDR2: SQVTM, ANQGSEA. Variable domain in full (rest from reference TRBV29-1 and TRBJ1-2): SAVISQKPSRDICQRGTSLTIQCQVDSQVTMMFWYRQQPGQSLTLIATANQGSEATYESGFVIDKFPISRPNLTFSTLTVSNMSPEDSSIYLCSVEGFGYGYTFGSGTRLTVV.

This clonotype has ten or more counts. V is TRBV24-1 and J is TRBJ1-1, with 8 nucleotides matching TRBD1. There are 15 residues in the CDR3. In germline, CDR1 is KGHDR, CDR2 SFDVKD. With 3 bases clipped from V and 2 bases from J, the junction kept 4 bases outside the gene matches. The CDR3 DNA reads TGTGCCACCAGTGATCCTACAGGGGGTAACACTGAAGCTTTCTTT. Encoded protein: CATSDPTGGNTEAFF.

This clonotype was recorded many times. The J gene is TRBJ2-4, the V gene TRBV12-3 or TRBV12-4; 7 nucleotides align to TRBD1. With V trimmed by 5 bases and J by 7 bases, 11 bases remained unmatched. CDR3 length: 15 amino acids. CDR3 amino acids: CASSIGQAPSNIQYF. The CDR3 nucleotides are TGTGCCAGCAGTATAGGACAGGCCCCCTCGAACATTCAGTACTTC.